The rows below give T cell receptor beta chains drawn from one sample of a study of shared T cell receptors in the human thymus. Data came from immunoSEQ multiplex PCR; TCRdb stores just in-frame clones and leaves some out. The sample lists approximately 490,000 clones, 78% occurring once. Separately, the same data were catalogued under a study of human thymus T cells.

The sample taken for sequencing was thymocytes. The receptors here all came from a boy younger than two with a congenital heart defect. CDR3s include the opening cysteine and the closing phenylalanine or tryptophan. A D gene is named only where the DNA matches it firmly. Size tells how often a clone was seen (once, few, many) or the class of an expanded clone, and some rows leave it out.

len: 15; abundance: NA; d_gene: TRBD2; v_gene: TRBV4-3; j_gene: TRBJ2-5; CDR3nt: TGCGCCAGCAGCCGGACTAGCGGGAGTGGAGAGACCCAGTACTTC; CDR3aa: CASSRTSGSGETQYF
len: 11; abundance: NA; d_gene: NA; v_gene: TRBV7-9; j_gene: TRBJ2-1; CDR3nt: TGTGCCAGCAGCTTTACGGGAGAGCAGTTCTTC; CDR3aa: CASSFTGEQFF
len: 14; abundance: NA; d_gene: TRBD1; v_gene: TRBV11-3; j_gene: TRBJ1-2; CDR3nt: TGTGCCAGCAGCTACTTCGGACAGGCCTGTGGCTACACCTTC; CDR3aa: CASSYFGQACGYTF
len: 12; abundance: NA; d_gene: NA; v_gene: TRBV6-5; j_gene: TRBJ1-4; CDR3nt: TGTGCCAGCAGTTATCGGCGGGAAAAACTGTTTTTT; CDR3aa: CASSYRREKLFF
len: 14; abundance: NA; d_gene: NA; v_gene: TRBV10-3; j_gene: TRBJ2-1; CDR3nt: TGTGCCATCAGAAGCGGACCGGCAAACAATGAGCAGTTCTTC; CDR3aa: CAIRSGPANNEQFF
len: 16; abundance: NA; d_gene: TRBD2; v_gene: TRBV6-6; j_gene: TRBJ2-1; CDR3nt: TGTGCCAGCAGTCAGAGCGGGAGCGCCACTTACAATGAGCAGTTCTTC; CDR3aa: CASSQSGSATYNEQFF
len: 16; abundance: NA; d_gene: TRBD2; v_gene: TRBV7-2; j_gene: TRBJ2-3; CDR3nt: TGTGCCAGCAGCCCGTTAGCGGGAGCGGGGGTAGATACGCAGTATTTT; CDR3aa: CASSPLAGAGVDTQYF
len: 13; abundance: once; d_gene: NA; v_gene: TRBV14; j_gene: TRBJ2-7; CDR3nt: TGTGCCAGCAGCCGGGACTTTGTCTACGAGCAGTACTTC; CDR3aa: CASSRDFVYEQYF
len: 13; abundance: once; d_gene: NA; v_gene: TRBV6-5; j_gene: TRBJ2-1; CDR3nt: TGTGCCAGCAGTTACACAGGCATGAATGAGCAGTTCTTC; CDR3aa: CASSYTGMNEQFF
len: 17; abundance: few; d_gene: TRBD2; v_gene: TRBV4-2; j_gene: TRBJ2-7; CDR3nt: TGTGCCAGCAGCCAAGAGTTTAGCGGGAGGGTTGAGGAAGAGCAGTACTTC; CDR3aa: CASSQEFSGRVEEEQYF
len: 16; abundance: NA; d_gene: NA; v_gene: TRBV5-6; j_gene: TRBJ1-6; CDR3nt: TGTGCCAGCAGCGGATGGGAGAGCTCCTATAATTCACCCCTCCACTTT; CDR3aa: CASSGWESSYNSPLHF
len: 17; abundance: NA; d_gene: TRBD2; v_gene: TRBV7-9; j_gene: TRBJ2-7; CDR3nt: TGTGCCAGCAGCTCACGGGGGGACCAAACTCCATCCTACGAGCAGTACTTC; CDR3aa: CASSSRGDQTPSYEQYF
len: 16; abundance: NA; d_gene: NA; v_gene: TRBV5-3; j_gene: TRBJ2-1; CDR3nt: TGTGCCAGAAGCTATACTCGCCCGGGACTCCCTCCTGAGCAGTTCTTC; CDR3aa: CARSYTRPGLPPEQFF
len: 17; abundance: once; d_gene: TRBD2; v_gene: TRBV12-5; j_gene: TRBJ2-7; CDR3nt: TGTGCTAGTGGTTTCGACCCCGGGGGGTTTAGCTCCTACGAGCAGTACTTC; CDR3aa: CASGFDPGGFSSYEQYF
len: 16; abundance: NA; d_gene: NA; v_gene: TRBV4-1; j_gene: TRBJ1-1; CDR3nt: TGCGCCAGCAGCCAAGAAGCACCGGGAAGGAGCACTGAAGCTTTCTTT; CDR3aa: CASSQEAPGRSTEAFF
len: 15; abundance: NA; d_gene: NA; v_gene: TRBV6-5; j_gene: TRBJ2-7; CDR3nt: TGTGCCAGCAGTTACTCGAAGGGGGAGCCCTACGAGCAGTACTTC; CDR3aa: CASSYSKGEPYEQYF
len: 17; abundance: NA; d_gene: TRBD1; v_gene: TRBV6-1; j_gene: TRBJ1-4; CDR3nt: TGTGCCAGCAGTGGAGGGACAGGGATCCCAATTCGGGAAAAACTGTTTTTT; CDR3aa: CASSGGTGIPIREKLFF
len: 15; abundance: NA; d_gene: TRBD1; v_gene: TRBV11-2; j_gene: TRBJ2-1; CDR3nt: TGTGCCAGCACCCCGATAGGGGGCGCCGACAATGAGCAGTTCTTC; CDR3aa: CASTPIGGADNEQFF
len: 14; abundance: NA; d_gene: NA; v_gene: TRBV6-1; j_gene: TRBJ1-2; CDR3nt: TGTGCCAGCAGTGGGGGGGGAGGGGACTATGGCTACACCTTC; CDR3aa: CASSGGGGDYGYTF
len: 13; abundance: NA; d_gene: NA; v_gene: TRBV15; j_gene: TRBJ1-3; CDR3nt: TGTGCCACCAGCCCTACCCATGGAAACACCATATATTTT; CDR3aa: CATSPTHGNTIYF
len: 16; abundance: NA; d_gene: TRBD1; v_gene: TRBV30; j_gene: TRBJ1-5; CDR3nt: TGTGCCTGGAGCCCCCCCAGACAGGGGTTGGCTCAGCCCCAGCATTTT; CDR3aa: CAWSPPRQGLAQPQHF
len: 16; abundance: once; d_gene: NA; v_gene: TRBV2; j_gene: TRBJ2-7; CDR3nt: TGTGCCAGCCTTGCGACGGGACACAGCCCGACCTACGAGCAGTACTTC; CDR3aa: CASLATGHSPTYEQYF
len: 14; abundance: NA; d_gene: NA; v_gene: TRBV7-2; j_gene: TRBJ2-5; CDR3nt: TGTGCCAGCAGCTTCCTAGCGACCCAAGAGACCCAGTACTTC; CDR3aa: CASSFLATQETQYF
len: 16; abundance: NA; d_gene: NA; v_gene: TRBV5-5; j_gene: TRBJ2-1; CDR3nt: TGTGCCAGCAGCAAGGCCGGGACTTCTTCCTACAATGAGCAGTTCTTC; CDR3aa: CASSKAGTSSYNEQFF
len: 18; abundance: NA; d_gene: NA; v_gene: TRBV11-2; j_gene: TRBJ2-7; CDR3nt: TGTGCCAGCAGCTTAGAAGCAGGGCCGTCGCAGGGTCTCTACGAGCAGTACTTC; CDR3aa: CASSLEAGPSQGLYEQYF
len: 15; abundance: NA; d_gene: TRBD2; v_gene: TRBV29-1; j_gene: TRBJ2-5; CDR3nt: TGCAGCGGCCATGGGACTAGCGGACCACAAGAGACCCAGTACTTC; CDR3aa: CSGHGTSGPQETQYF
len: 15; abundance: NA; d_gene: NA; v_gene: TRBV5-1; j_gene: TRBJ2-7; CDR3nt: TGCGCCAGCAGTGCGGAAACTAGTCATTACTACGAGCAGTACTTC; CDR3aa: CASSAETSHYYEQYF
len: 15; abundance: few; d_gene: TRBD2; v_gene: TRBV4-1; j_gene: TRBJ2-7; CDR3nt: TGCGCCAGCAGCCCCCCGGGACTAGCGGGAGTCGAGCAGTACTTC; CDR3aa: CASSPPGLAGVEQYF
len: 13; abundance: once; d_gene: NA; v_gene: TRBV7-9; j_gene: TRBJ2-7; CDR3nt: TGTGCCAGCAGCAGCGACTCCCTTGGCGAGCAGTACTTC; CDR3aa: CASSSDSLGEQYF
len: 17; abundance: NA; d_gene: TRBD2; v_gene: TRBV5-6; j_gene: TRBJ2-1; CDR3nt: TGTGCCAGCAGCCTGGCGGCCCTAGCGGAAAAAAACAATGAGCAGTTCTTC; CDR3aa: CASSLAALAEKNNEQFF
len: 14; abundance: once; d_gene: NA; v_gene: TRBV4-2; j_gene: TRBJ1-4; CDR3nt: TGTGCCAGCAGCCAAGGGACAGTAAATGAAAAACTGTTTTTT; CDR3aa: CASSQGTVNEKLFF
len: 15; abundance: few; d_gene: TRBD2; v_gene: TRBV18; j_gene: TRBJ2-1; CDR3nt: TGTGCCAGCTCGGCCAGCGGGGGGCCCTACAATGAGCAGTTCTTC; CDR3aa: CASSASGGPYNEQFF
len: 17; abundance: NA; d_gene: TRBD2; v_gene: TRBV4-1; j_gene: TRBJ2-7; CDR3nt: TGCGCCAGCAGCCCCACCCCCTGGACTAGCGGTACCTACGAGCAGTACTTC; CDR3aa: CASSPTPWTSGTYEQYF
len: 13; abundance: NA; d_gene: TRBD1; v_gene: TRBV28; j_gene: TRBJ1-1; CDR3nt: TGTGCCAGCACCACAGGGGGCGGGACTGAAGCTTTCTTT; CDR3aa: CASTTGGGTEAFF
len: 15; abundance: NA; d_gene: NA; v_gene: TRBV2; j_gene: TRBJ2-4; CDR3nt: TGTGCCAGCCGTCCACAATCACCTCCCGGGAACATTCAGTACTTC; CDR3aa: CASRPQSPPGNIQYF
len: 16; abundance: NA; d_gene: NA; v_gene: TRBV2; j_gene: TRBJ2-7; CDR3nt: TGTGCCAGCAGAGGGAAACGACAGGCGCCCGGCTACGAGCAGTACTTC; CDR3aa: CASRGKRQAPGYEQYF
len: 15; abundance: NA; d_gene: NA; v_gene: TRBV5-1; j_gene: TRBJ1-5; CDR3nt: TGCGCCAGCAGCTTGGATCCCAGGCTCGGTCAGCCCCAGCATTTT; CDR3aa: CASSLDPRLGQPQHF
len: 14; abundance: few; d_gene: TRBD1; v_gene: TRBV5-6; j_gene: TRBJ2-7; CDR3nt: TGTGCCAGCAGCTTCCGACAGGGGGCTTGGGAGCAGTACTTC; CDR3aa: CASSFRQGAWEQYF
len: 17; abundance: NA; d_gene: TRBD1; v_gene: TRBV28; j_gene: TRBJ1-1; CDR3nt: TGTGCCAGCAGTTTAGGGGGGACAGGGTACATGAACACTGAAGCTTTCTTT; CDR3aa: CASSLGGTGYMNTEAFF
len: 16; abundance: few; d_gene: TRBD1; v_gene: TRBV5-8; j_gene: TRBJ2-7; CDR3nt: TGTGCCAGCAGCTGCGGACAGGGCGAAGGCTCCTACGAGCAGTACTTC; CDR3aa: CASSCGQGEGSYEQYF
len: 16; abundance: NA; d_gene: TRBD2; v_gene: TRBV5-5; j_gene: TRBJ2-2; CDR3nt: TGTGCCAGCAGCCCGGGGGGACTACCAAGGACCGGGGAGCTGTTTTTT; CDR3aa: CASSPGGLPRTGELFF
len: 15; abundance: few; d_gene: NA; v_gene: TRBV6-4; j_gene: TRBJ2-7; CDR3nt: TGTGCCAGCAGCCGCCACAGGGAAACGGCCTACGAGCAGTACTTC; CDR3aa: CASSRHRETAYEQYF
len: 20; abundance: NA; d_gene: TRBD2; v_gene: TRBV5-4; j_gene: TRBJ2-7; CDR3nt: TGTGCCAGCAGCCGAATACCCTACCTAGCGGGAGGCCTAAGCTCCTACGAGCAGTACTTC; CDR3aa: CASSRIPYLAGGLSSYEQYF
len: 14; abundance: NA; d_gene: TRBD1; v_gene: TRBV27; j_gene: TRBJ2-7; CDR3nt: TGTGCCAGCGGACCAAAGGACAGGTTCTACGAGCAGTACTTC; CDR3aa: CASGPKDRFYEQYF
len: 14; abundance: few; d_gene: TRBD1; v_gene: TRBV4-3; j_gene: TRBJ2-5; CDR3nt: TGCGCCAGCAGCCCTACAGGGGACCAAGAGACCCAGTACTTC; CDR3aa: CASSPTGDQETQYF
len: 16; abundance: NA; d_gene: NA; v_gene: TRBV29-1; j_gene: TRBJ2-6; CDR3nt: TGCAGCGTTGAGGGGGGAGGAAGCTCTGGGGCCAACGTCCTGACTTTC; CDR3aa: CSVEGGGSSGANVLTF
len: 17; abundance: NA; d_gene: TRBD2; v_gene: TRBV5-6; j_gene: TRBJ2-1; CDR3nt: TGTGCCAGCAGCTTGGCCTACGGACTAGCGGGAGAGAGTGAGCAGTTCTTC; CDR3aa: CASSLAYGLAGESEQFF
len: 14; abundance: NA; d_gene: NA; v_gene: TRBV25-1; j_gene: TRBJ2-5; CDR3nt: TGTGCCAGCAGTGGACTAGGCCGTGCAGAGACCCAGTACTTC; CDR3aa: CASSGLGRAETQYF
len: 16; abundance: once; d_gene: TRBD2; v_gene: TRBV7-3; j_gene: TRBJ2-7; CDR3nt: TGTGCCAGCAGCCCTAGCGGGATAGCCGGCTCCTACGAGCAGTACTTC; CDR3aa: CASSPSGIAGSYEQYF
len: 22; abundance: NA; d_gene: NA; v_gene: TRBV9; j_gene: TRBJ2-1; CDR3nt: TGTGCCAGCAGCGTCGATCCAGGACCGACAGGAGTCGAAGGGAGCTCCTACAATGAGCAGTTCTTC; CDR3aa: CASSVDPGPTGVEGSSYNEQFF
len: 15; abundance: NA; d_gene: TRBD1; v_gene: TRBV5-1; j_gene: TRBJ2-5; CDR3nt: TGCGCCAGCAACCCGACAGGGGCAGTACAAGAGACCCAGTACTTC; CDR3aa: CASNPTGAVQETQYF
len: 15; abundance: NA; d_gene: TRBD2; v_gene: TRBV30; j_gene: TRBJ2-5; CDR3nt: TGTGCCTGGAGTGCATGTGCGGGAGTAGCAGAGACCCAGTACTTC; CDR3aa: CAWSACAGVAETQYF
len: 14; abundance: NA; d_gene: NA; v_gene: TRBV11-3; j_gene: TRBJ1-1; CDR3nt: TGTGCCAGCAGCACCTCCGAGCAGGGCACTGAAGCTTTCTTT; CDR3aa: CASSTSEQGTEAFF
len: 18; abundance: NA; d_gene: TRBD2; v_gene: TRBV4-1; j_gene: TRBJ2-3; CDR3nt: TGCGCCAGCAGCCAAGGGAGGGTATTAGCGGGAGGGGCAGATACGCAGTATTTT; CDR3aa: CASSQGRVLAGGADTQYF
len: 14; abundance: NA; d_gene: TRBD2; v_gene: TRBV11-2; j_gene: TRBJ2-1; CDR3nt: TGTGCCAGCTGTCTCCTAGCGGGAGACAATGAGCAGTTCTTC; CDR3aa: CASCLLAGDNEQFF
len: 13; abundance: NA; d_gene: NA; v_gene: TRBV28; j_gene: TRBJ2-7; CDR3nt: TGTGCCAGCAGTTTTGGTAGTTACCACGAGCAGTACTTC; CDR3aa: CASSFGSYHEQYF
len: 13; abundance: few; d_gene: NA; v_gene: TRBV29-1; j_gene: TRBJ2-1; CDR3nt: TGCACCCGGGAAGAGAGGGTATACAATGAGCAGTTCTTC; CDR3aa: CTREERVYNEQFF
len: 13; abundance: NA; d_gene: TRBD1; v_gene: TRBV28; j_gene: TRBJ2-3; CDR3nt: TGTGCCGGCCGGGACAGGGATACAGATACGCAGTATTTT; CDR3aa: CAGRDRDTDTQYF